The sequence of this T cell receptor (beta chain) was determined in a study of T cell repertoires in cytomegalovirus infection (dated by TCRdb to about 2019). Turning to the overall study: Alongside well-studied HLA-B-restricted epitopes, the peptide stimulations were aimed at recently identified HLA-C-restricted CMV epitopes, whose presentation resists viral immunomodulation. Donor HLA type was relevant to the analysis, as public TCR beta signatures indicated carriage of CMV infection together with the matching HLA type.

After removal of 8 bases from V and 5 bases from J, the junction retains 12 bases not matched to a gene. The CDR3 contains 15 residues, cysteine and phenylalanine counted. Left in the record is the CDR3 DNA by itself, 45 bases read in frame from the first base. According to the germline V gene, CDR1 reads MNHNS and CDR2 reads SASEGT. What the authors observed across the whole study: Cumulative frequency of public TCR beta family members discriminated carriers of CMV infection plus the relevant HLA type in this cohort and an independent roughly 350-donor cohort. In the ex vivo response, HLA-C-restricted CMV-specific TCR beta clonotypes were dominant, and in two of eight donors the single most frequent clonotype came from this HLA-C-restricted group.

This clonotype was seen a few times. No cognate antigen has been identified for it. Base quality data are lacking; no much larger clone is found one base away. Reads for this sample came from an Illumina HiSeq 1500. TCRdb reworked the public reads: Q25 trimming with fastp, MiXCR clone assembly, productive beta chains retained. Each record represents a unique CDR3 protein, reported with the most common genes and DNA among its rows. The sample records 680,000 or so distinct CDR3 sequences, roughly 33% of which are singletons. The top ten clones comprise 18% of the sample. According to the study, the label for this sample's treatment or condition signals: in vitro stimulation with specific CMV peptide epitopes to enrich CMV-specific T cells.

The rearrangement combines TRBV6-1 with TRBJ1-1, and TRBD1 aligns with 9 junction nucleotides. The source material was cultured PBMCs, sampled from culture after CMV antigen stimulation. The TCR comes from a human donor in good health (CMV status not recorded). Some clones in this sample may be carry-over from other donors' samples. The CDR3 sequence is CASWGQGMGKTEAFF. The nucleotide sequence is given as TGTGCCAGCTGGGGACAGGGAATGGGGAAGACTGAAGCTTTCTTT.